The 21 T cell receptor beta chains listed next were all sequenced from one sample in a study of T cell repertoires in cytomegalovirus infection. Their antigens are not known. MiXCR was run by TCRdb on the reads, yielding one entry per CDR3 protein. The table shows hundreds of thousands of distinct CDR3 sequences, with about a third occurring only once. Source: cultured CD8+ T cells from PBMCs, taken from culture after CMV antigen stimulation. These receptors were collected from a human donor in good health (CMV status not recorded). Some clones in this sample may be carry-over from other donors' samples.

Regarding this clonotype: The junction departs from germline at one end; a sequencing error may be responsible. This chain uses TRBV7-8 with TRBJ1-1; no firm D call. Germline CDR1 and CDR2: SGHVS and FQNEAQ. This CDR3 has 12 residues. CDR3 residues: CANSLVGVEAFF. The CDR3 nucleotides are TGTGCCAACAGCTTAGTAGGCGTTGAAGCTTTCTTT.

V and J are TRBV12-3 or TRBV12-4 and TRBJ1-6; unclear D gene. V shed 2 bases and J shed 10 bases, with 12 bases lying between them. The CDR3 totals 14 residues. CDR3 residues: CASSLSGDRSPLHF. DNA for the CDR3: TGTGCCAGCAGTTTATCTGGGGATCGATCACCCCTCCACTTT.

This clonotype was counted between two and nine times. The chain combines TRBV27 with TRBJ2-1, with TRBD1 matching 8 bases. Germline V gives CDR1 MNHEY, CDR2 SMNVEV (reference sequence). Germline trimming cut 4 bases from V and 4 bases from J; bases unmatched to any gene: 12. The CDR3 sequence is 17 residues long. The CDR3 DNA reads TGTGCCAGCAGTTCCACCCCCAGGGGGCTTGGGTACAATGAGCAGTTCTTC. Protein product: CASSSTPRGLGYNEQFF.

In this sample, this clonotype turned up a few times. CDR3 DNA: TGTGCCAGCAGCTTAGCAGGGCCGGGGACCCCCCTCCACTTT. Protein product: CASSLAGPGTPLHF. This chain connects TRBV7-6 to TRBJ1-6; tentative D call: TRBD1 (5 bases). Germline lookup yields CDR1 SGHVS and CDR2 FNYEAQ. The CDR3 consists of 14 residues. Trimming left V 0 bases short and J 13 bases short, with 13 bases between.

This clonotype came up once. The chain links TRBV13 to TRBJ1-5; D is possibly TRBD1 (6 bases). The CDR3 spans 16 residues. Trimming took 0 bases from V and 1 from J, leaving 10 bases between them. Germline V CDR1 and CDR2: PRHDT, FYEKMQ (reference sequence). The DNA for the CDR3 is TGTGCCAGCAGCTTAGGCCGAGACAGGAGCAATCAGCCCCAGCATTTT. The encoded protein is CASSLGRDRSNQPQHF.

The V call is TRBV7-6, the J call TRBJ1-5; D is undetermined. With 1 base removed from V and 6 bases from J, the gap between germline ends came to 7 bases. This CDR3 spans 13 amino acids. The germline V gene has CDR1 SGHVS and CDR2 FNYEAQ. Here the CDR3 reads CASSLDIGQPQHF. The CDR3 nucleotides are TGTGCCAGCAGCTTAGACATTGGTCAGCCCCAGCATTTT.

CDR3 in DNA: TGTGCCAGCAGTTTAGGGGACAGTACCGACGAGCAGTACTTC. Translated: CASSLGDSTDEQYF. The chain couples TRBV27 to TRBJ2-7; TRBD1 aligns across 7 bases. Germline CDR1 reads MNHEY; CDR2 reads SMNVEV (reference sequence). Germline trimming cut 2 bases from V and 5 bases from J; bases unmatched to any gene: 6. This CDR3 spans 14 amino acids.

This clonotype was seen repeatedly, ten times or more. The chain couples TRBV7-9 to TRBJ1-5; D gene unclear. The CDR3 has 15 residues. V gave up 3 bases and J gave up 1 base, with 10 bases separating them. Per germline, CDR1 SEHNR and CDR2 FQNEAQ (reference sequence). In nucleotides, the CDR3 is TGTGCCAGCAGCTTTGATACGGACAGCAATCAGCCCCAGCATTTT. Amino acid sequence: CASSFDTDSNQPQHF.

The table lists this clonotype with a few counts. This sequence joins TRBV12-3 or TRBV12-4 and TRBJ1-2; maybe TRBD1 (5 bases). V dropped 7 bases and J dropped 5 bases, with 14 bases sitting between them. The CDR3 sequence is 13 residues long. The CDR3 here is CASTHGGPYGYTF. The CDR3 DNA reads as TGTGCCAGCACCCACGGGGGACCTTATGGCTACACCTTC.

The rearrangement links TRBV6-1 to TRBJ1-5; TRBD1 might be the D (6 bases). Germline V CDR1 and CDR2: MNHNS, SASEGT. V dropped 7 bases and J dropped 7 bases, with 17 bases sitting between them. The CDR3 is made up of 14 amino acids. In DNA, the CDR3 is TGTGCCAGCACCCCGAGGGGGGGCGGGCAGCCCCAGCATTTT. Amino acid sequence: CASTPRGGGQPQHF.

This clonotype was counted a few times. The CDR3 protein is CASSYGQAGYGYTF. In nucleotides, the CDR3 is TGTGCCAGCAGTTACGGCCAGGCCGGCTATGGCTACACCTTC. The chain links TRBV6-6 to TRBJ1-2; D is unclear. This CDR3 comprises 14 residues. Germline V gene lookup returns CDR1 MNHNY and CDR2 SVGAGI (reference sequence). Trimming pared 2 bases from V and 4 bases from J, leaving 11 bases between.

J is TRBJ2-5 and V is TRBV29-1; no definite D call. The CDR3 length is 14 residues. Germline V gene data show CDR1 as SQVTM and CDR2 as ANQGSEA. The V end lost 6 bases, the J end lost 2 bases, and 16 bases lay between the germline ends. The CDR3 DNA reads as TGCAGCGTCCCGGACCTCCAATCTCAAGAGACCCAGTACTTC. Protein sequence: CSVPDLQSQETQYF.

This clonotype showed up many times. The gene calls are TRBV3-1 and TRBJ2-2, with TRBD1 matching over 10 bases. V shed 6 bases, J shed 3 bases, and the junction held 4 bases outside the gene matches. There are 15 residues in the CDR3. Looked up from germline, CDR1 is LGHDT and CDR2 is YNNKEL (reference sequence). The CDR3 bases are TGTGCCAGCAGTTACGGGACAGGGGACACCGGGGAGCTGTTTTTT. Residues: CASSYGTGDTGELFF.

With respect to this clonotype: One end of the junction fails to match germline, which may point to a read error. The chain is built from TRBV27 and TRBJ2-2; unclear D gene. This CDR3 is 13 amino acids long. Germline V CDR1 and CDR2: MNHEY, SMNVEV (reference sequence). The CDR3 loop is CDSSYSRTGELFF. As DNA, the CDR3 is TGTGACAGCAGTTATAGCCGCACCGGGGAGCTGTTTTTT.

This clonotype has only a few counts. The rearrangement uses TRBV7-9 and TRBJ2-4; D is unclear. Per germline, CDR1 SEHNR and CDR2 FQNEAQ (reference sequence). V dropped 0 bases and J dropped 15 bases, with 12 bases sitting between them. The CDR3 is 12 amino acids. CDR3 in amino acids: CASSLAQRPPYF. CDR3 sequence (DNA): TGTGCCAGCAGCTTAGCGCAGAGGCCTCCGTACTTC.

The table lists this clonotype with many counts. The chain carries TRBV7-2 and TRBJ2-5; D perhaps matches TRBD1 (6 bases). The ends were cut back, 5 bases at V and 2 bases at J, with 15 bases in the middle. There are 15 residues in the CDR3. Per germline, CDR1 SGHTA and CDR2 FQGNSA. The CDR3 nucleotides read TGTGCCAGCAGCCCCCTGGGACAAAAACAAGAGACCCAGTACTTC. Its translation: CASSPLGQKQETQYF. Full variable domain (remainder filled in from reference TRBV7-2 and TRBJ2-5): GAGVSQSPSNKVTEKGKDVELRCDPISGHTALYWYRQSLGQGLEFLIYFQGNSAPDKSGLPSDRFSAERTGGSVSTLTIQRTQQEDSAVYLCASSPLGQKQETQYFGPGTRLLVL.

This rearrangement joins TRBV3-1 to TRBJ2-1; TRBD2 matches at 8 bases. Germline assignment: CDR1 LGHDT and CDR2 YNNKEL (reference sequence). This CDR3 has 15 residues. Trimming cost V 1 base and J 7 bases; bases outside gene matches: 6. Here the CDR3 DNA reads TGTGCCAGCAGCCAAGCGGGGGGGCCTGATAATGAGCAGTTCTTC. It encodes CASSQAGGPDNEQFF.

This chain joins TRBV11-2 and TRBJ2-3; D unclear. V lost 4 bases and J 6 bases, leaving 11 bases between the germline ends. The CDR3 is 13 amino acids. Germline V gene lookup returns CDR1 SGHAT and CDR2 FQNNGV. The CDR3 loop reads CASSSKPEDTQYF. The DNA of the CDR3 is TGTGCCAGCAGCTCAAAACCTGAGGATACGCAGTATTTT.

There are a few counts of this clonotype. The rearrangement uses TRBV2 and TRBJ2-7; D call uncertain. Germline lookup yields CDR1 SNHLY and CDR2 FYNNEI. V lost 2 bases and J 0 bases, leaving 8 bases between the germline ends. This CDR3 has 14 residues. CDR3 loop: CASSERDNSYEQYF. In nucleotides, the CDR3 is TGTGCCAGCAGTGAAAGAGACAACTCCTACGAGCAGTACTTC.

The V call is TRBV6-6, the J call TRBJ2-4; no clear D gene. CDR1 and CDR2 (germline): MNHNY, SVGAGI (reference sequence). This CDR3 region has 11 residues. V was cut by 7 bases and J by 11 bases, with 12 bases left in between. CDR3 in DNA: TGTGCCAGCAACGACCCCCCCGTTCAGTACTTC. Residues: CASNDPPVQYF.

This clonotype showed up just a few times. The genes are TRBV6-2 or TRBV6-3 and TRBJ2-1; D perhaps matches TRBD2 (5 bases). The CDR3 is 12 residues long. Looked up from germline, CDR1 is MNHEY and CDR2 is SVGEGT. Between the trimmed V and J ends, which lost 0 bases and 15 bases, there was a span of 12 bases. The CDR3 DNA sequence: TGTGCCAGCAGTTACTCCGGCGGGCTTCTGTTCTTC. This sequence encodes CASSYSGGLLFF.